This passage covers 26 T cell receptor beta chains from one sample sequenced in a study of cytomegalovirus exposure and HLA in healthy donors (dated 2017 in TCRdb). The library was generated by the immunoSEQ multiplex PCR assay. For the multiplex PCR, a mixture combining 60 forward primers for TCR Vbeta segments and 13 reverse primers for TCR Jbeta segments was used. TCRdb's version of the immuneACCESS table is confined to in-frame rearrangements and falls short of the full clone set. An unresolved V gene accounts for under half of the shortfall where checked; the remainder is of unknown origin. This sample's table lists approximately 170,000 clones. Clones ranked in the top ten supply approximately 0.82% of the sample. The sample taken for sequencing was PBMCs. The receptors were sampled from a woman aged 18-30 years in good health and CMV-seropositive.

This chain connects TRBV4-2 to TRBJ2-1, with 8 positions matching TRBD2. The trim removed 0 bases at V and 5 bases at J, leaving 6 bases unmatched. The CDR3 contains 16 residues. CDR1 is LGHNA and CDR2 is YNFKEQ in the germline V gene. The CDR3: CASSQDRAGVHNEQFF. The CDR3 DNA sequence: TGTGCCAGCAGCCAAGATCGAGCGGGAGTCCACAATGAGCAGTTCTTC.

The V call is TRBV19, the J call TRBJ1-2, with D possibly TRBD1 on 5 matching bases. Germline V gene sequence: CDR1 LNHDA, CDR2 SQIVND (reference sequence). The V and J ends lost 2 bases and 2 bases respectively, with 21 bases between them. The CDR3 spans 18 residues. CDR3 DNA sequence: TGTGCCAGTAGTATAATCCTATCCAGGGTCAGGCAAAACTATGGCTACACCTTC. This gives the protein CASSIILSRVRQNYGYTF.

The rearrangement uses TRBV9 and TRBJ1-3, with a tentative D call TRBD1 (6 bases). CDR3 length: 15 residues. Germline CDR1 is SGDLS and CDR2 is YYNGEE. The V end lost 0 bases, the J end lost 2 bases, and 9 bases lay between the germline ends. The CDR3 loop reads CASSVEGVAGNTIYF. DNA for the CDR3: TGTGCCAGCAGCGTAGAGGGGGTAGCTGGAAACACCATATATTTT.

The chain recombines TRBV5-1 with TRBJ2-2, with 11 bases that match TRBD2. The CDR3 contains 15 residues. Losses at the gene ends were 4 bases for V and 6 bases for J; bases not matched to a gene: 5. CDR1 SGHRS and CDR2 YFSETQ come from the germline V gene. The CDR3 is CASSPTSGNAGELFF. The CDR3 nucleotides are TGCGCCAGCAGCCCGACTAGCGGGAATGCCGGGGAGCTGTTTTTT.

To note about this clone: Since no conserved phenylalanine or tryptophan closes the CDR3, a read error is the likely cause. This rearrangement joins TRBV7-2 to TRBJ2-7; D unresolved. The V and J ends lost 4 bases and 4 bases respectively, with 8 bases between them. The germline CDR1 and CDR2 sequences are SGHTA and FQGNSA. CDR3 length equals 12 residues. CDR3 region: CASSSNYYEQYL. CDR3 sequence (DNA): TGTGCCAGCAGCTCCAACTATTACGAGCAGTACCTC.

This chain joins TRBV10-3 and TRBJ1-2; TRBD1 is a possible D gene (6 bases). The CDR3 spans 13 residues. Per the germline V gene, CDR1 is ENHRY and CDR2 is SYGVKD. V lost 6 bases to trimming and J lost 6 bases, with 14 bases between them. The DNA of the CDR3 is TGTGCCATCAGGCCAGGACAGACCGATGGCTACACCTTC. This translates into CAIRPGQTDGYTF.

This chain uses TRBV18 with TRBJ2-2; 10 nucleotides agree with TRBD2. Trimming at V came to 6 bases and at J to 4 bases, leaving 2 bases not matched to a gene. CDR3 size: 14 residues. The germline gives CDR1 KGHSH, CDR2 LQKENI. CDR3: CASSLAGATGELFF. In DNA, the CDR3 is TGTGCCAGCTCGCTAGCGGGGGCCACCGGGGAGCTGTTTTTT.

This chain uses TRBV5-1 with TRBJ2-7; TRBD1 aligns across 9 bases. Looked up from germline, CDR1 is SGHRS and CDR2 is YFSETQ. V trimming: 0 bases; J trimming: 2 bases; junction bases outside the gene matches: 6. The CDR3 length is 16 residues. The CDR3 DNA reads as TGCGCCAGCAGCTTGGAGAGGACAGGGGTAACCTACGAGCAGTACTTC. It encodes CASSLERTGVTYEQYF.

The chain employs TRBV5-1 and TRBJ2-7, with 9 bases that match TRBD1. Germline V gene lookup returns CDR1 SGHRS and CDR2 YFSETQ. CDR3 size: 15 residues. Germline trimming cut 6 bases from V and 3 bases from J; bases unmatched to any gene: 10. The CDR3 region is CASTVRTGALYEQYF. CDR3 DNA: TGCGCCAGCACGGTTAGGACAGGGGCCCTCTACGAGCAGTACTTC.

The chain combines TRBV30 with TRBJ1-4, with unresolved D. CDR3 length equals 12 residues. The germline V gene encodes CDR1 GTSNPN and CDR2 SVGIG (reference sequence). Trimming took off 0 bases at V and 9 bases at J, with 8 bases between the two ends. The CDR3, as DNA: TGTGCCTGGAGTGTACGGTTTCAAAAACTGTTTTTT. Its translation is CAWSVRFQKLFF. Together with reference TRBV30 and TRBJ1-4, the CDR3 gives the full variable domain: SQTIHQWPATLVQPVGSPLSLECTVEGTSNPNLYWYRQAAGRGLQLLFYSVGIGQISSEVPQNLSASRPQDRQFILSSKKLLLSDSGFYLCAWSVRFQKLFFGSGTQLSVL.

The V and J genes are TRBV5-4 and TRBJ2-2, with D perhaps TRBD1 (6 bases). The V end lost 3 bases, the J end lost 0 bases, and 6 bases lay between the germline ends. The germline V gene encodes CDR1 SGHNT and CDR2 YYREEE (reference sequence). The CDR3 consists of 14 residues. CDR3 amino acids: CASSWTANTGELFF. CDR3 coding DNA: TGTGCCAGCAGCTGGACAGCGAACACCGGGGAGCTGTTTTTT.

The chain carries TRBV7-2 and TRBJ2-1, with D possibly TRBD2 on 5 matching bases. This CDR3 is 16 amino acids long. Per germline, CDR1 SGHTA and CDR2 FQGNSA. V was pared by 2 bases and J by 5 bases, with 16 bases between. CDR3 in DNA: TGTGCCAGCAGCTTAACCGGGCTAGCCCCGAACAATGAGCAGTTCTTC. Translating gives CASSLTGLAPNNEQFF.

The J gene is TRBJ1-1, the V gene TRBV30, with a tentative D call TRBD1 (6 bases). Trimming shortened V by 1 base and J by 10 bases, and 13 bases separated the two germline ends. The germline V gene encodes CDR1 GTSNPN and CDR2 SVGIG (reference sequence). The CDR3 has 12 residues. CDR3 nucleotide sequence: TGTGCCTGGAGTGGGCAAGGGGGGGCAGCTTTCTTT. Amino acid sequence: CAWSGQGGAAFF.

CDR3 amino acids: CASSLYSSYEQYF. The CDR3 region has the DNA TGTGCCAGCAGCTTATATAGCTCCTACGAGCAGTACTTC. The chain employs TRBV7-9 and TRBJ2-7; D gene unclear. CDR3 size: 13 residues. CDR1 is SEHNR and CDR2 is FQNEAQ in the germline V gene (reference sequence). V lost 2 bases and J lost 0, with 5 bases in between.

J is TRBJ2-7 and V is TRBV2; 7 bases are shared with TRBD2. CDR1 and CDR2 (germline): SNHLY, FYNNEI. Trimming removed 9 bases from V and 1 base from J; junction bases left unmatched: 9. This CDR3 has 14 amino acids. CDR3 protein: CASLFSGPSYEQYF. For the CDR3, the DNA is TGTGCCAGTTTGTTTAGCGGGCCTTCCTACGAGCAGTACTTC.

The J gene is TRBJ2-2, the V gene TRBV6-4, with D perhaps TRBD1 (6 bases). Trimming stripped 8 bases from V and 4 bases from J, with 11 bases between. Germline values: CDR1 MRHNA, CDR2 SNTAGT. This CDR3 spans 13 amino acids. The DNA for the CDR3 is TGTGCCAGCGCACAGGGCCCCACCGGGGAGCTGTTTTTT. Protein: CASAQGPTGELFF.

This sequence joins TRBV5-1 and TRBJ2-1; 8 bases match TRBD2. Losses at the gene ends were 3 bases for V and 0 bases for J; bases not matched to a gene: 5. The CDR3 extends over 16 amino acids. Germline V gene sequence: CDR1 SGHRS, CDR2 YFSETQ. CDR3 DNA: TGCGCCAGCAGCTCCGGACTAGCCCCCTCCTACAATGAGCAGTTCTTC. This codes for CASSSGLAPSYNEQFF.

CDR3 DNA: TGCAGCGTGGCAAAGACAGGGGGCGATCAGCCCCAGCATTTT. It encodes CSVAKTGGDQPQHF. The rearrangement joins TRBV29-1 to TRBJ1-5, with 10 bases that match TRBD1. CDR1 is SQVTM and CDR2 is ANQGSEA in the germline V gene. With V trimmed by 6 bases and J by 5 bases, 7 bases remained unmatched. This CDR3 region has 14 residues.

The chain joins TRBV9 to TRBJ1-3, with D possibly being TRBD1 (5 bases). Trimming shortened V by 3 bases and J by 2 bases, and 12 bases separated the two germline ends. This CDR3 is 15 amino acids long. CDR1 and CDR2 (germline): SGDLS, YYNGEE. For the CDR3, the DNA is TGTGCCAGCAGCGCCAGGGTCGCAACTGGAAACACCATATATTTT. Translated: CASSARVATGNTIYF.

The V and J genes are TRBV2 and TRBJ1-1; the D gene is possibly TRBD1 (5 bases). CDR1 and CDR2 from the germline V gene are SNHLY and FYNNEI. The CDR3 spans 11 residues. V shed 8 bases and J shed 2 bases, with 6 bases lying between them. The CDR3 loop is CASWGNTEAFF. In nucleotides, the CDR3 is TGTGCCAGCTGGGGCAACACTGAAGCTTTCTTT.

The V and J genes are TRBV18 and TRBJ2-7, with 7 bases identical to TRBD1. The junction had 0 bases not matched to a gene; V was cut back by 5 bases and J by 5 bases. The CDR3 runs to 11 residues. Germline CDR1 KGHSH, CDR2 LQKENI. CDR3 in DNA: TGTGCCAGCTCAGACAGGGACGAGCAGTACTTC. Translation: CASSDRDEQYF.

The chain combines TRBV29-1 with TRBJ2-7, with D maybe TRBD1 (6 bases). Germline V gives CDR1 SQVTM, CDR2 ANQGSEA. The length of the CDR3 is 13 residues. V lost 3 bases and J lost 4, with 13 bases in between. The CDR3, as DNA: TGCAGCGTTGACACAGGGAGTCCTTACGAGCAGTACTTC. It specifies CSVDTGSPYEQYF.

The chain couples TRBV4-2 to TRBJ2-1, with TRBD2 matching over 8 bases. The V gene's germline CDR1 is LGHNA and CDR2 YNFKEQ. J lost 8 bases, V lost 4 bases, and 10 bases had no gene match. This CDR3 has 15 amino acids. The CDR3 spells CASSLAREVIDEQFF. The DNA for the CDR3 is TGTGCCAGCAGCCTGGCGCGGGAGGTTATAGATGAGCAGTTCTTC.

The V and J genes are TRBV21-1 and TRBJ1-2; the DNA was not compared with TRBD1, the D call given in the table. TRBV21-1 is a pseudogene. This CDR3 region has 14 residues. As DNA, the CDR3 is TGTGCCAGCAGCAAGCTTGACAGGTTGGATGGCTACACCTTC. Protein product: CASSKLDRLDGYTF.

The chain recombines TRBV9 with TRBJ2-7, with 7 bases that match TRBD1. V lost 4 bases to trimming and J lost 4 bases; unmatched junction nucleotides: 11. The V gene's germline CDR1 is SGDLS and CDR2 YYNGEE. The CDR3 loop spans 15 amino acids. CDR3 bases: TGTGCCAGCAGCCCTCCGGGACAGACCGGATACGAGCAGTACTTC. Protein sequence: CASSPPGQTGYEQYF.

The CDR3 reads CASSLGQGYTEAFF. In nucleotides, the CDR3 is TGTGCCAGCAGCTTAGGGCAGGGGTACACTGAAGCTTTCTTT. This sequence joins TRBV13 and TRBJ1-1; D perhaps matches TRBD1 (6 bases). V shed 0 bases and J shed 3 bases, with 8 bases lying between them. CDR1 is PRHDT and CDR2 is FYEKMQ in the germline V gene (reference sequence). The CDR3 sequence is 14 residues long.